The 27 T cell receptor beta chains given below trace back to one sample, sequenced in a study of CD8+ T cells in alopecia areata. Reverse transcription of extracted RNA yielded cDNA, which provided the sequencing template. This table comes from immunoSEQ multiplex PCR, and its TCRdb copy is limited to in-frame clones, with some not included. The data hold approximately 160,000 clones, with around three fifths observed a single time. Treatment in this sample: oral pan-JAK inhibitor, 5-10 mg twice daily. Source: CD4+ T cells sorted from blood, taken at week 24, from a patient treated with tofacitinib. The receptors were sampled from a human donor with alopecia areata.

The V gene is TRBV11-2, the J gene TRBJ1-1, with TRBD1 matching over 9 bases. Germline trimming cut 1 base from V and 5 bases from J; bases unmatched to any gene: 8. The CDR3 is made up of 16 amino acids. The germline CDR1 and CDR2 sequences are SGHAT and FQNNGV. The CDR3 DNA is TGTGCCAGCAGCTTAGCCCTCGGGACAGGGAGGACTGAAGCTTTCTTT. This codes for CASSLALGTGRTEAFF.

This chain connects TRBV18 to TRBJ2-7; D is possibly TRBD1 (6 bases). V gave up 5 bases and J gave up 5 bases, with 16 bases separating them. CDR1 is KGHSH and CDR2 is LQKENI in the germline V gene. The CDR3 loop spans 14 amino acids. The CDR3 region is CASSSQGILDEQYF. CDR3 nucleotide sequence: TGTGCCAGCTCATCCCAGGGGATACTAGACGAGCAGTACTTC.

Note on this clone: In the same sample, other DNA sequences code for this CDR3. The chain employs TRBV29-1 and TRBJ1-3; D call uncertain. Deletions cut 5 bases from V and 0 bases from J, with 5 bases between. This CDR3 contains 12 residues. Germline-derived CDR1 and CDR2 are SQVTM and ANQGSEA. As DNA, the CDR3 is TGCAGCGTTAGGAGCTCTGGAAACACCATATATTTT. Protein product: CSVRSSGNTIYF. Full variable domain (remainder filled in from reference TRBV29-1 and TRBJ1-3): SAVISQKPSRDICQRGTSLTIQCQVDSQVTMMFWYRQQPGQSLTLIATANQGSEATYESGFVIDKFPISRPNLTFSTLTVSNMSPEDSSIYLCSVRSSGNTIYFGEGSWLTVV.

The CDR3: CAIRDDRAPGSPLHF. For the CDR3, the DNA is TGTGCCATCAGGGACGACAGGGCCCCTGGTTCACCCCTCCACTTT. The gene calls are TRBV10-3 and TRBJ1-6, with 7 bases that match TRBD1. The CDR3 covers 15 residues. Germline CDR1 and CDR2: ENHRY and SYGVKD. Trimming cost V 6 bases and J 9 bases; bases outside gene matches: 11.

The J gene is TRBJ2-1, the V gene TRBV4-2, with 10 bases lining up with TRBD2. The V gene's germline CDR1 is LGHNA and CDR2 YNFKEQ. This CDR3 has 16 amino acids. Trimming cost V 2 bases and J 3 bases; bases outside gene matches: 4. The CDR3 here is CASSQPLAGDYNEQFF. The CDR3 nucleotides read TGTGCCAGCAGCCAACCTCTAGCGGGGGACTACAATGAGCAGTTCTTC.

Note on this clone: The junction shows a germline mismatch at one end, possibly a read error. The DNA of the CDR3 is TGCGCCAGCAGCTTGGATGGCAGGGCACTTTACTCTGGAAACTCCATATATTTT. It is translated as CASSLDGRALYSGNSIYF. This chain links TRBV5-1 with TRBJ1-3; TRBD1 might be the D (5 bases). There are 18 residues in the CDR3. Per the germline V gene, CDR1 is SGHRS and CDR2 is YFSETQ.

This chain links TRBV7-9 with TRBJ2-3; 9 nucleotides match TRBD2. This CDR3 region has 15 residues. V lost 2 bases and J lost 2; bases outside the gene matches: 2. Germline assignment: CDR1 SEHNR and CDR2 FQNEAQ (reference sequence). CDR3 protein: CASSLTSGSTDTQYF. The DNA of the CDR3 is TGTGCCAGCAGCTTAACTAGCGGGTCCACAGATACGCAGTATTTT. The complete variable domain, with remaining parts taken from reference TRBV7-9 and TRBJ2-3, reads DTGVSQNPRHKITKRGQNVTFRCDPISEHNRLYWYRQTLGQGPEFLTYFQNEAQLEKSRLLSDRFSAERPKGSFSTLEIQRTEQGDSAMYLCASSLTSGSTDTQYFGPGTRLTVL.

The chain employs TRBV6-5 and TRBJ1-2; a possible D gene is TRBD1 (5 bases). V lost 0 bases and J lost 3, with 14 bases in between. This CDR3 has 16 amino acids. Germline V CDR1 and CDR2: MNHEY, SVGAGI. The CDR3 DNA follows: TGTGCCAGCAGTTACTCGAACAGGCCCCTCGACTATGGCTACACCTTC. This codes for CASSYSNRPLDYGYTF.

This clone was seen only a few times. CDR3 in DNA: TGTGCCTGGAGTGTAATGGGGACAACTCCCGGGGAGCTGTTTTTT. Protein sequence: CAWSVMGTTPGELFF. The V and J genes are TRBV30 and TRBJ2-2; D may be TRBD1 (6 bases). This CDR3 is built from 15 residues. CDR1 and CDR2 (germline): GTSNPN, SVGIG (reference sequence). Trimming took off 0 bases at V and 6 bases at J, with 14 bases between the two ends.

This sequence joins TRBV6-1 and TRBJ2-1; tentative D call: TRBD1 (5 bases). Trimming took off 6 bases at V and 6 bases at J, with 9 bases between the two ends. The CDR3 runs 12 residues. Looked up from germline, CDR1 is MNHNS and CDR2 is SASEGT. This CDR3 reads CASSVDSNEQFF. The CDR3 DNA reads TGTGCCAGCAGCGTTGACAGCAATGAGCAGTTCTTC.

This clone has only one observation. The genes are TRBV7-2 and TRBJ1-2; 12 bases align to TRBD1. Trimming took 5 bases from V and 8 from J; bases not matched to a gene: 6. Germline CDR1 is SGHTA and CDR2 is FQGNSA. The CDR3 has 14 residues. The DNA for the CDR3 is TGTGCCAGCAGCGCGGGACAGGGGGCGGGAGGCTACACCTTC. This sequence encodes CASSAGQGAGGYTF.

In DNA form, the CDR3 reads TGCGCCAGCAGCTCGGAGGTAGCCTACGAGCAGTACTTC. Amino acid sequence: CASSSEVAYEQYF. The chain has TRBV5-1 and TRBJ2-7; possible D gene TRBD2, 5 bases. Germline V CDR1 and CDR2: SGHRS, YFSETQ. This CDR3 is built from 13 residues. The V end lost 3 bases, the J end lost 2 bases, and 9 bases lay between the germline ends.

This clone came up once. The chain carries TRBV30 and TRBJ2-5; TRBD1 agrees at 7 bases. Trimming removed 0 bases from V and 7 bases from J; junction bases left unmatched: 5. This CDR3 contains 13 residues. Germline lookup yields CDR1 GTSNPN and CDR2 SVGIG (reference sequence). This chain's CDR3 is CAWSVGQGVTQYF. The CDR3 DNA reads as TGTGCCTGGAGTGTAGGGCAGGGGGTGACCCAGTACTTC. Based on the CDR3 plus reference TRBV30 and TRBJ2-5, the full variable domain is SQTIHQWPATLVQPVGSPLSLECTVEGTSNPNLYWYRQAAGRGLQLLFYSVGIGQISSEVPQNLSASRPQDRQFILSSKKLLLSDSGFYLCAWSVGQGVTQYFGPGTRLLVL.

The genes are TRBV30 and TRBJ2-2, with 8 bases that match TRBD1. The CDR3 contains 14 residues. The ends lost 1 base at V and 8 bases at J; junction bases unmatched: 6. Germline V gene data show CDR1 as GTSNPN and CDR2 as SVGIG (reference sequence). The CDR3 DNA reads as TGTGCCTGGAGTGGGACAGGGAGATCGGGGGAGCTGTTTTTT. Amino acids: CAWSGTGRSGELFF.

The chain recombines TRBV25-1 with TRBJ1-6, with D unresolved. The CDR3 runs 13 residues. Trimming left V 1 base short and J 14 bases short, with 12 bases between. Per the germline V gene, CDR1 is MGHDK and CDR2 is SYGVNS. CDR3 DNA sequence: TGTGCCAGCAGTGAATGGGCCCCGTCGTCCCTCCACTTT. Translated: CASSEWAPSSLHF. The entire variable domain, with the rest obtained from reference TRBV25-1 and TRBJ1-6, is as follows: EADIYQTPRYLVIGTGKKITLECSQTMGHDKMYWYQQDPGMELHLIHYSYGVNSTEKGDLSSESTVSRIRTEHFPLTLESARPSHTSQYLCASSEWAPSSLHFGNGTRLTVT.

This clone was observed a handful of times. J is TRBJ2-5 and V is TRBV6-5; perhaps D is TRBD1 or TRBD2 (7 bases each). The V and J ends lost 2 bases and 4 bases respectively, with 11 bases between them. Germline CDR1 is MNHEY and CDR2 is SVGAGI. The CDR3 is 14 amino acids. Here the CDR3 reads CASSYGRDRETQYF. The CDR3 DNA reads as TGTGCCAGCAGTTACGGGAGGGACAGAGAGACCCAGTACTTC.

This clone was observed a handful of times. The V call is TRBV27, the J call TRBJ1-5, with 9 nucleotides matching TRBD1. V was clipped by 3 bases and J by 4 bases; unmatched bases: 4. Germline V gene sequence: CDR1 MNHEY, CDR2 SMNVEV (reference sequence). This CDR3 region has 15 residues. This chain's CDR3 is CASSFTGGSNQPQHF. The CDR3 DNA reads as TGTGCCAGCAGTTTTACAGGGGGCTCAAATCAGCCCCAGCATTTT.

The chain links TRBV5-6 to TRBJ2-2, with D maybe TRBD1 (5 bases). Germline loops: CDR1 SGHDT, CDR2 YYEEEE. V was clipped by 1 base and J by 5 bases, with 6 bases between them. The CDR3 extends over 13 amino acids. The CDR3 coding sequence is TGTGCCAGCAGCTTGTCAGGGACCGGGGAGCTGTTTTTT. This sequence encodes CASSLSGTGELFF.

The V and J genes are TRBV25-1 and TRBJ2-3; D is unclear. Germline CDR1 is MGHDK and CDR2 is SYGVNS. V lost 5 bases, J lost 3 bases, and 12 bases lay in between. There are 14 residues in the CDR3. CDR3 in DNA: TGTGCCAGCAGTACCCAAGACCAGACAGATACGCAGTATTTT. Its translation: CASSTQDQTDTQYF.

The chain links TRBV5-1 to TRBJ2-6; D is uncertain. Trimming cost V 0 bases and J 2 bases, with 6 bases left between them. The CDR3 extends over 15 amino acids. Looked up from germline, CDR1 is SGHRS and CDR2 is YFSETQ. The CDR3 DNA reads as TGCGCCAGCAGCTTGGCTGGGGCTGGGGCCAACGTCCTGACTTTC. The encoded protein is CASSLAGAGANVLTF.

The rearrangement joins TRBV7-2 to TRBJ1-1; D is ambiguous. V was shortened by 5 bases and J by 6 bases, with 13 bases between the two germline ends. Looked up from germline, CDR1 is SGHTA and CDR2 is FQGNSA. CDR3 length: 13 residues. CDR3 region: CASSALDSPEAFF. Written as DNA, the CDR3 is TGTGCCAGCAGCGCCTTAGACTCCCCTGAAGCTTTCTTT.

The genes are TRBV27 and TRBJ1-2; D unclear. The CDR3 spans 14 residues. Germline V gives CDR1 MNHEY, CDR2 SMNVEV (reference sequence). V dropped 3 bases and J dropped 6 bases, with 14 bases sitting between them. The CDR3 DNA reads TGTGCCAGCAGTTTTCGGGATGGGTGGGATGGCTACACCTTC. Amino acid sequence: CASSFRDGWDGYTF.

This rearrangement joins TRBV7-8 to TRBJ2-3; 10 positions match TRBD1. Germline V lookup: CDR1 SGHVS, CDR2 FQNEAQ. The V gene end was trimmed by 6 bases and the J gene end by 3 bases; junction bases not matched to a gene: 6. The CDR3 is made up of 15 amino acids. Here the CDR3 reads CASRRPGQGTDTQYF. The CDR3 nucleotides read TGTGCCAGCAGGCGTCCGGGACAGGGGACAGATACGCAGTATTTT.

This clone has only one observation. The rearrangement uses TRBV6-5 and TRBJ2-7, with D possibly TRBD1 on 5 matching bases. CDR1 MNHEY and CDR2 SVGAGI come from the germline V gene. Trimming left V 2 bases short and J 0 bases short, with 5 bases between. CDR3 size: 13 residues. This chain's CDR3 is CASSYTGSYEQYF. The CDR3 region has the DNA TGTGCCAGCAGTTACACAGGCTCCTACGAGCAGTACTTC.

The rearrangement uses TRBV28 and TRBJ2-5; D may match TRBD1 or TRBD2 (5 bases each). V was clipped by 10 bases and J by 3 bases, with 15 bases between them. CDR3 size: 13 residues. Germline CDR1 MDHEN, CDR2 SYDVKM. This CDR3 is CATTGAGKETQYF. DNA of the CDR3: TGTGCCACCACCGGGGCAGGGAAAGAGACCCAGTACTTC.

The CDR3 coding sequence is TGTGCCAGCTCACCGACAGTTCTCTATGGCTACACCTTC. Translation gives CASSPTVLYGYTF. The J gene is TRBJ1-2, the V gene TRBV18, with a weak D call TRBD1 (5 bases). V dropped 3 bases and J dropped 4 bases, with 9 bases sitting between them. There are 13 residues in the CDR3. Germline V gene sequence: CDR1 KGHSH, CDR2 LQKENI.

The table lists this clone with a few counts. The chain uses TRBV30 and TRBJ1-1; D is uncertain. Germline V CDR1 and CDR2: GTSNPN, SVGIG (reference sequence). Trimming shortened V by 4 bases and J by 0 bases, and 9 bases separated the two germline ends. The CDR3 is 13 residues long. The CDR3 nucleotides read TGTGCCTGGAATGCGGCGGTGAACACTGAAGCTTTCTTT. Translated: CAWNAAVNTEAFF.